These T cell receptor beta chains were read from a single sample in a study of CD8+ T cells in alopecia areata. Clones were sequenced by immunoSEQ multiplex PCR, and TCRdb holds only the in-frame ones, with some missing. In the table there are some 19,000 clones, 50% to 70% of which are singletons. Material: skin, obtained at week 4, from a patient treated with tofacitinib. The receptors were gathered from a human donor with alopecia areata. Each CDR3 is given with its conserved first and last residue. The D gene is left open where the match is weak. A row's size may be missing; if present it is once, few, many or a size class.

clone size	D gene	J gene	V gene	CDR3 protein	CDR3 DNA
NA	TRBD1	TRBJ2-5	TRBV7-9	CASSLWQGAEETQYF	TGTGCCAGCAGCTTGTGGCAGGGGGCTGAAGAGACCCAGTACTTC
NA	NA	TRBJ2-6	TRBV19	CASMDPGAGANVLTF	TGTGCCAGCATGGATCCAGGGGCTGGGGCCAACGTCCTGACTTTC
NA	TRBD2	TRBJ2-3	TRBV5-6	CASSFRSSGAGTDTQYF	TGTGCCAGCAGCTTTCGCTCTAGCGGGGCGGGCACAGATACGCAGTATTTT
NA	TRBD1	TRBJ2-7	TRBV4-1	CASSRFDRGEEQYF	TGCGCCAGCAGCCGCTTCGACAGGGGAGAGGAGCAGTACTTC
NA	NA	TRBJ1-1	TRBV4-1	CASSQSNTGNTEAFF	TGCGCCAGCAGCCAGAGTAACACAGGGAACACTGAAGCTTTCTTT
NA	NA	TRBJ1-3	TRBV29-1	CSVGEDTIYF	TGCAGCGTTGGTGAAGACACCATATATTTT
NA	NA	TRBJ1-1	TRBV7-9	CASSVQGNEAFF	TGTGCCAGCAGCGTCCAGGGGAATGAAGCTTTCTTT
few	TRBD1	TRBJ1-1	TRBV27	CASSKDRGNTEAFF	TGTGCCAGCAGTAAGGACAGGGGGAACACTGAAGCTTTCTTT
NA	NA	TRBJ2-7	TRBV4-1	CASSLEGVPPQHF	TGCGCCAGCAGCCTCGAGGGGGTCCCCCCGCAGCACTTC
NA	NA	TRBJ2-1	TRBV5-1	CASSYTLGHHYNEQFF	TGCGCCAGCAGCTATACCTTGGGACACCATTACAATGAGCAGTTCTTC
once	NA	TRBJ2-6	TRBV7-2	CASSLWAGTSGANVLTF	TGTGCCAGCAGCTTATGGGCAGGGACCTCTGGGGCCAACGTCCTGACTTTC
once	NA	TRBJ2-4	TRBV7-9	CASSLQMAQEASKNIQYF	TGTGCCAGCAGCTTACAAATGGCACAGGAGGCCTCCAAAAACATTCAGTACTTC